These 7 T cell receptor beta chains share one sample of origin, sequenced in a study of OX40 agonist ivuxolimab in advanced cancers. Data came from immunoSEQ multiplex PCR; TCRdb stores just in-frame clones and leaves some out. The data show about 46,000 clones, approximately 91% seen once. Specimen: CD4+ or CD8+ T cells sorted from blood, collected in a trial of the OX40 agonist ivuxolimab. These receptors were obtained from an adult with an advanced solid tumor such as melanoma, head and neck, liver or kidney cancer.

The chain's CDR3 is CASNPGLAGGSDTQYF. For the CDR3, the DNA is TGTGCCAGCAACCCCGGACTAGCGGGGGGTTCAGATACGCAGTATTTT. V usage is TRBV28 and J usage is TRBJ2-3; TRBD2 matches 14 bases. Germline assignment: CDR1 MDHEN and CDR2 SYDVKM. CDR3 length: 16 amino acids. V gave up 7 bases and J gave up 4 bases; unmatched junction bases: 7. The whole variable domain, filled in from reference TRBV28 and TRBJ2-3, reads DVKVTQSSRYLVKRTGEKVFLECVQDMDHENMFWYRQDPGLGLRLIYFSYDVKMKEKGDIPEGYSVSREKKERFSLILESASTNQTSMYLCASNPGLAGGSDTQYFGPGTRLTVL.

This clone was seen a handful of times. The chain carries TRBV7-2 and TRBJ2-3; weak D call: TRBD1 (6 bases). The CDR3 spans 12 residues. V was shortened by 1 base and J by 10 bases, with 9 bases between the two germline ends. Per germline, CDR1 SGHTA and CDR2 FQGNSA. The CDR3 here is CASSLEGEAQYF. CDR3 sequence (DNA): TGTGCCAGCAGCTTAGAGGGGGAAGCGCAGTATTTT.

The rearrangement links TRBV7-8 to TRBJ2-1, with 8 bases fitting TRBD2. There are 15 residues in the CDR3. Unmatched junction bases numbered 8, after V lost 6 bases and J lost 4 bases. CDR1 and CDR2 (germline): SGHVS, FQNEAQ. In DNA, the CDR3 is TGTGCCAGCAGTTACACTAGCGGTGGGTACAATGAGCAGTTCTTC. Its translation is CASSYTSGGYNEQFF.

CDR3 amino acids: CASTGPSSGNTIYF. The CDR3 nucleotides read TGTGCCAGTACCGGGCCGAGCTCTGGAAACACCATATATTTT. This chain joins TRBV19 and TRBJ1-3; unclear D gene. Per the germline V gene, CDR1 is LNHDA and CDR2 is SQIVND (reference sequence). The CDR3 loop spans 14 amino acids. V lost 7 bases and J lost 0, with 10 bases in between.

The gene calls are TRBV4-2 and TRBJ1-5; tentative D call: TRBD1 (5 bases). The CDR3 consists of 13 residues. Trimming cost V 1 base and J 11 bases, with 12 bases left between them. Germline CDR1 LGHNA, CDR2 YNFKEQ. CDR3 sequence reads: CASSQGDSRAQHF. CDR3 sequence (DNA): TGTGCCAGCAGCCAAGGGGACTCCCGGGCCCAGCATTTT.

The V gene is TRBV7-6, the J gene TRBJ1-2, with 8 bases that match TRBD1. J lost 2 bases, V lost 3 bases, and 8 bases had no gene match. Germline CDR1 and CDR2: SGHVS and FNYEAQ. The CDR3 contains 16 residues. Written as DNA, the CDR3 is TGTGCCAGCAGCTTCACCGACAGGGGTGCGAACTATGGCTACACCTTC. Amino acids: CASSFTDRGANYGYTF.

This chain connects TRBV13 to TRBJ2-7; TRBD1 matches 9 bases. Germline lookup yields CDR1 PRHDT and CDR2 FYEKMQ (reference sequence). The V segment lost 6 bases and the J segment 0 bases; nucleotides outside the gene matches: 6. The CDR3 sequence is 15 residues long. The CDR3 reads CASSRGTGTSYEQYF. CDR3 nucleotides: TGTGCCAGCAGTCGAGGGACAGGGACCTCCTACGAGCAGTACTTC.